This T cell receptor (beta chain) stems from a study of T cells in Graves' hyperthyroidism and ophthalmopathy. Study at large: The initial diagnosis was the point when peripheral blood was collected, ahead of any treatment. The study, taken as a whole, reports: Most thyroid clonotypes with frequency above 0.001 were detected in blood.

TCR beta CDR3 region amplification was performed from RNA transcripts. A set of HTBI primers served as the primers for a first-round RT-PCR of the TCR CDR3. TCRdb reanalysed the multiplex PCR reads using MiXCR and keeps one entry per CDR3 protein. The table has about 300,000 distinct CDR3 sequences, approximately 16% seen once. For this clonotype: The antigen is undetermined.

The sequenced material came from blood. The receptor's source is a man aged 25 to 40 with Graves' hyperthyroidism.

DNA of the CDR3: TGTGCCAGCAGCCAAGTCGGGGAGTTTTCTAATGAAAAACTGTTTTTT. Residues: CASSQVGEFSNEKLFF. V usage is TRBV14 and J usage is TRBJ1-4, with D uncertain. In germline, CDR1 is SGHDN, CDR2 FVKESK. Trimming pared 1 base from V and 3 bases from J, leaving 12 bases between. This CDR3 comprises 16 residues.